This TCR beta chain was identified during a study of Ad26.COV2.S vaccination and SARS-CoV-2 variants (dated by TCRdb to the early 2020s). Regarding the research as a whole: Donors in the vaccine arm were drawn from COV1001, a multicentre, randomized, double-blind, placebo-controlled phase I-IIa trial testing Ad26.COV2.S in healthy adults. Ad26.COV2.S was administered intramuscularly at 5 x 10^10 or 1 x 10^11 viral particles, either as a single shot or as two shots given 56 days apart. TCRbeta repertoire sequencing served as the tool for gauging how specific and how broad the SARS-CoV-2-reactive T cell receptors were following Ad26.COV2.S vaccination. A total of around 32 samples were included in the TCR-sequenced set, comprising 19 Ad26.COV2.S vaccine recipients, 5 placebo recipients and 8 SARS-CoV-2 convalescent individuals. Trial participants were randomized into five groups of five, in which low-dose or high-dose Ad26.COV2.S was given once or twice, or placebo was given on both occasions. Throughout the experiments and outcome assessment, investigators stayed blinded to trial group allocation. Findings and caveats that apply to the study as a whole: Ad26.COV2.S recipients had higher spike-specific TCR breadth than placebo recipients (P = 0.0014). The study lacked the statistical power to compare responses across vaccine doses or regimens. Comparable non-spike TCR breadth was observed between vaccine and placebo recipients, consistent with only spike being contained in the vaccine. It was noted by the authors that total T cell responses may have been underestimated by the TCR breadth and depth analyses. After vaccination, substantial breadth of spike-specific CD8+ and CD4+ T cell responses was reported.

V sheds 5 bases and J sheds 2 bases, leaving 19 bases between their ends. CDR1 is given as MNHEY and CDR2 as SMNVEV, both from the germline V gene (reference sequence). The CDR3 runs 16 residues from the cysteine to the phenylalanine. Only the CDR3 DNA is retained, 48 bases long and in frame from the first base. About this clone itself: Its specific antigen is unknown. Base quality data are lacking; no much larger clone is found one base away.

This specimen's treatment or condition label, per the study, means: around 19 received Ad26.COV2.S at low or high dose, single or two shots; five or six received placebo; per-sample allocation not given. Repertoires of vaccine and placebo recipients were sequenced from samples taken on day 63 after the first injection. In Cohort 1b, some 25 adults aged 18-55 years were enrolled at a single site in Boston, USA, between 29 July and 7 August 2020. Ad26.COV2.S was a replication-incompetent adenovirus type 26 vector expressing a prefusion-stabilized SARS-CoV-2 spike protein from the original Wuhan strain. The immunoSEQ Assay was the method used to sequence TCRbeta CDR3 regions. After extraction, genomic DNA underwent amplification by bias-controlled multiplex PCR, followed by high-throughput sequencing. The authors processed their data as follows. To quantify the absolute abundance of each unique TCRbeta CDR3 region, sequences were collapsed and filtered. T cell fraction was estimated by normalizing TCRbeta template counts to usable DNA, with usable DNA measured through amplification of reference genes found in all nucleated cells. Repertoire TCRs were annotated as SARS-CoV-2-specific by exact matching of V gene, CDR3 amino acid sequence and J gene to a known reactive TCR set. The reference SARS-CoV-2 TCR set was obtained from MIRA and was filtered for enrichment in COVID-19-positive ImmuneCODE repertoires, whereby public or cross-reactive TCRs were removed. Drawing on the MIRA antigens, annotated TCRs were analysed further at the level of specific ORF or position within ORF. Breadth was defined as the number of annotated unique rearrangements divided by the total number of unique productive rearrangements, and depth was defined as the summed frequency of the annotated unique rearrangements. Two-sided Wilcoxon rank-sum tests were applied when comparing TCR breadth between groups. In TCRdb, the immuneACCESS table is reduced to in-frame sequences with V and J assigned. These tables do not hold every clone; where another copy was compared, an unresolved V gene accounts for under half, and the others remain unexplained. V and J calls and clone size are given by that table; D and trimming were obtained from the DNA. The sample profile shows approximately 300,000 clones; about 86% of them were found once. The ten largest clones represent roughly 2.1% of the sample.

The TCR originated in a person aged 18-65 years who received the Ad26.COV2.S COVID-19 vaccine or a placebo. Sequenced here: peripheral blood, sampled in a trial of Ad26.COV2.S vaccine versus placebo. The rearranged segments are TRBV27 and TRBJ2-7; TRBD1 is perhaps the D gene, given 5 matching bases. CDR3 loop: CASSGDRPKGTYEQYF. The sequence in DNA is TGTGCCAGCAGTGGAGACAGACCAAAGGGGACCTACGAGCAGTACTTC.